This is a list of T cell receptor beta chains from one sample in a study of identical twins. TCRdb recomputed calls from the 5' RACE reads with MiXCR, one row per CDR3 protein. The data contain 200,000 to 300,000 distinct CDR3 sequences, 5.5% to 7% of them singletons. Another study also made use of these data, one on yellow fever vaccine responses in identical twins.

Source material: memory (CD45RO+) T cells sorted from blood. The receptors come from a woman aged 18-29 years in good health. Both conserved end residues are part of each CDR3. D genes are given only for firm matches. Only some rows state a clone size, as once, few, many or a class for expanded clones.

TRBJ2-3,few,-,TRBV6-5,CASSYSGDTDTQYF,TGTGCCAGCAGTTACTCTGGGGACACAGATACGCAGTATTTT
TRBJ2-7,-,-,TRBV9,CASSVEPSSYEQYF,TGTGCCAGCAGCGTCGAACCCAGCTCCTACGAGCAGTACTTC
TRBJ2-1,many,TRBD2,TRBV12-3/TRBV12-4,CASSLGSGRAGYNEQFF,TGTGCCAGCAGTTTAGGTAGCGGGAGGGCAGGCTACAATGAGCAGTTCTTC
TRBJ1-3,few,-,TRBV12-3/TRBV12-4,CASRSWSQGRKDGNTIYF,TGTGCCAGCAGATCTTGGTCCCAGGGTCGGAAGGATGGAAACACCATATATTTT
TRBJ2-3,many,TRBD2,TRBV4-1,CASRLSSGSTDTQYF,TGCGCCAGCAGACTATCTAGCGGTAGCACAGATACGCAGTATTTT
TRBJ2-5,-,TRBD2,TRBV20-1,CSRQRGNNQETQYF,TGCAGCCGCCAGCGGGGGAACAACCAAGAGACCCAGTACTTC
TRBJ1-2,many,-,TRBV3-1,CASSQGEGLYGYTF,TGTGCCAGCAGCCAAGGGGAGGGACTCTATGGCTACACCTTC
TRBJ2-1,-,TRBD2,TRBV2,CASSDVAGGTSYNEQFF,TGTGCCAGCAGTGATGTGGCGGGAGGTACCTCCTACAATGAGCAGTTCTTC
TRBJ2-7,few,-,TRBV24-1,CATSDYGYEQYF,TGTGCCACCAGTGATTATGGCTACGAGCAGTACTTC
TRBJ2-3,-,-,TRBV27,CASSLFKKTGSIDTQYF,TGTGCCAGCAGTTTATTCAAAAAGACAGGCAGTATAGATACGCAGTATTTT
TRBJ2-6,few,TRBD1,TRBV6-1,CASSKRTGAGANVLTF,TGTGCCAGCAGTAAGAGGACAGGGGCAGGGGCCAACGTCCTGACTTTC